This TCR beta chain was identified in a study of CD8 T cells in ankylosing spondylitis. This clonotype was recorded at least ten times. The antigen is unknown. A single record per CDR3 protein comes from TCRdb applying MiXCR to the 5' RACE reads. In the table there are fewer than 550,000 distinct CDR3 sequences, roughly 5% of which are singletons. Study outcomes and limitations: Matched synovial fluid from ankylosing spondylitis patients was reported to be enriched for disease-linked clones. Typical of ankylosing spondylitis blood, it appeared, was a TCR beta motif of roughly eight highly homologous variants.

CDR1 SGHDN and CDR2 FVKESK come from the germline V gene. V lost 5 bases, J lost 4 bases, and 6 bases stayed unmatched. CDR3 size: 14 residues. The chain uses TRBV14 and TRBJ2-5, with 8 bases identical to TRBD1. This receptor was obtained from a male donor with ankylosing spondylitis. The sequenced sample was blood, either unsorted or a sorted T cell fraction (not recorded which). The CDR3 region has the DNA TGTGCCAGCAGCGACCGGGACAGGATAGAGACCCAGTACTTC. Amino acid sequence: CASSDRDRIETQYF.